These T cell receptor beta chains were read from a single sample in a study of CD8 T cells in ankylosing spondylitis. TCRdb analysed the 5' RACE reads with MiXCR anew, one entry per CDR3 protein. The data contain 250,000 or so distinct CDR3 sequences, 20% to 30% of them singletons. Specimen: blood, either unsorted or a sorted T cell fraction (not recorded which). The receptor source for this set is a male donor with ankylosing spondylitis or in good health (not recorded which). Both conserved end residues are part of each CDR3. The order of the fields is V gene, D gene, clone size, J gene, CDR3 DNA, CDR3 protein. The D gene is left open where the match is weak. Part of the rows lack a size; the others show once, few, many or a class for expanded clones.

V: TRBV20-1
D: TRBD1
size: few
J: TRBJ2-7
DNA: TGCAGTGCTATTTTTGACAGGGGCTACGAGCAGTACTTC
CDR3: CSAIFDRGYEQYF

V: TRBV2
D: NA
size: many
J: TRBJ2-7
DNA: TGTGCCAGCGGAACGGCGACAAGCTCCTACGAGCAGTACTTC
CDR3: CASGTATSSYEQYF

V: TRBV20-1
D: TRBD2
size: many
J: TRBJ2-1
DNA: TGCAGTGCTAGATCACTAGCGGGGGGGCGGGATGAGCAGTTCTTC
CDR3: CSARSLAGGRDEQFF

V: TRBV7-5
D: NA
size: NA
J: TRBJ2-7
DNA: NA
CDR3: CISVPEAPRQGGYYEQYF

V: TRBV12-3/TRBV12-4
D: NA
size: many
J: TRBJ2-1
DNA: TGTGCCAGCAGTTTAGGCGGCTTTAGGTTCTTC
CDR3: CASSLGGFRFF

V: TRBV9
D: NA
size: NA
J: TRBJ2-5
DNA: TGTGCCAGCAGCGTAGTCACAGGGATACAGGAGACCCAGTACTTC
CDR3: CASSVVTGIQETQYF

V: TRBV12-3/TRBV12-4
D: NA
size: many
J: TRBJ1-2
DNA: TGTGCCAGCAGTAGCCGGGACACCCGACCTTTATATGGCTACACCTTC
CDR3: CASSSRDTRPLYGYTF

V: TRBV20-1
D: TRBD1
size: many
J: TRBJ1-6
DNA: TGCAGTGCTAGAGGACAGGGCCACTCACCCCTCCACTTT
CDR3: CSARGQGHSPLHF

V: TRBV28
D: NA
size: many
J: TRBJ2-5
DNA: TGTGCCAGCAGTTTGGGTGGCAGAACCCAAGAGACCCAGTACTTC
CDR3: CASSLGGRTQETQYF

V: TRBV24-1
D: NA
size: NA
J: TRBJ2-2
DNA: TGTGCCACCAGTGATTCCGAGCGGACGAACACCGGGGAGCTGTTTTTT
CDR3: CATSDSERTNTGELFF

V: TRBV12-3/TRBV12-4
D: NA
size: NA
J: TRBJ2-1
DNA: TGTGCCAGCAGCCTACCTAGGGGGGAGCAGTTCTTC
CDR3: CASSLPRGEQFF

V: TRBV6-1
D: TRBD1
size: many
J: TRBJ1-6
DNA: TGTGCCAGCAGTCGAGGGACAGCTGGACATAATTCACCCCTCCACTTT
CDR3: CASSRGTAGHNSPLHF

V: TRBV20-1
D: TRBD2
size: few
J: TRBJ2-1
DNA: TGCAGTGCTAGAGAGACTAGCGGGGGGACTTACAATGAGCAGTTCTTC
CDR3: CSARETSGGTYNEQFF

V: TRBV12-3/TRBV12-4
D: NA
size: few
J: TRBJ2-1
DNA: TGTGCCAGCAGAGCATGGGGGGGCGGTGAGCAGTTCTTC
CDR3: CASRAWGGGEQFF

V: TRBV10-3
D: TRBD2
size: NA
J: TRBJ2-5
DNA: TGTGCCATCAGCTCCGATACTAGCGGGTCCCAGTACTTC
CDR3: CAISSDTSGSQYF

V: TRBV9
D: NA
size: many
J: TRBJ1-2
DNA: TGTGCCAGCAGCGAAACGACAGGTCGCAGACTTACAACCTATGGCTACACCTTC
CDR3: CASSETTGRRLTTYGYTF

V: TRBV7-8
D: TRBD1
size: many
J: TRBJ2-3
DNA: TGTGCCAGCAGTAGGGGGACAGGGGGCACAGATACGCAGTATTTT
CDR3: CASSRGTGGTDTQYF

V: TRBV6-1
D: NA
size: few
J: TRBJ2-3
DNA: TGTGCCAGCACACGACAGGCAGACAAAACGCAGTATTTT
CDR3: CASTRQADKTQYF

V: TRBV29-1
D: NA
size: few
J: TRBJ1-4
DNA: TGCAGCGCCCTAGTAGGCCAGGGTGGCGAAAAACTGTTTTTT
CDR3: CSALVGQGGEKLFF

V: TRBV10-3
D: NA
size: NA
J: TRBJ2-3
DNA: TGTGCCATCAAGAACACAGATACGCAGTATTTT
CDR3: CAIKNTDTQYF

V: TRBV12-3/TRBV12-4
D: TRBD1
size: NA
J: TRBJ1-1
DNA: TGTGCCAGCAGTCCCACAGGGGGGCTTAACACTGAAGCTTTCTTT
CDR3: CASSPTGGLNTEAFF

V: TRBV29-1
D: NA
size: few
J: TRBJ1-1
DNA: TGCAGCGTTGAAGATATCAGGGTAAAAGCTTTCTTT
CDR3: CSVEDIRVKAFF

V: TRBV20-1
D: TRBD2
size: few
J: TRBJ2-5
DNA: TGCAGTGCTGTAACTAGCGGGGTAGAGACCCAGTACTTC
CDR3: CSAVTSGVETQYF

V: TRBV6-6
D: NA
size: many
J: TRBJ2-1
DNA: TGTGCCAGCACGGAGAACAGGGCCGATGAGCAGTTCTTC
CDR3: CASTENRADEQFF

V: TRBV29-1
D: NA
size: NA
J: TRBJ1-2
DNA: TGCAGCGTTCCGGACGCAGGTCGTCGGGGCTACACCTTC
CDR3: CSVPDAGRRGYTF

V: TRBV7-6
D: TRBD2
size: NA
J: TRBJ2-1
DNA: TGTGCCAGCAGCTTAGGCCCGCGGGGGGGCCGGGGTGAGCAGTTCTTC
CDR3: CASSLGPRGGRGEQFF

V: TRBV10-3
D: NA
size: many
J: TRBJ2-3
DNA: TGTGCCATCAAGGAGGTAGATACGCAGTATTTT
CDR3: CAIKEVDTQYF

V: TRBV23-1
D: NA
size: once
J: TRBJ2-3
DNA: TGCGCCAGCAGTCGTGGCAGGGGTTGGGATACGCAGTATTTT
CDR3: CASSRGRGWDTQYF

V: TRBV5-5
D: TRBD1
size: few
J: TRBJ2-7
DNA: TGTGCCAGCAGCCCGTGGGGACAGGCAAGTTTCGAGCAGTACTTC
CDR3: CASSPWGQASFEQYF